This TCR beta chain was found in a study of PD-1 blockade in classical Hodgkin lymphoma. The study, taken as a whole, reports: Complete responders' diversity at baseline resembled that of newly diagnosed patients.

The time point was: cycle 4 day 1 (C4D1), after 5 to 7 weeks of nivolumab. Each patient relapsed following autologous stem cell transplantation, and prior brentuximab vedotin exposure differed. Complete response, partial response or progressive disease constituted the best responses recorded. In the case of this clone: Antigen unknown.

The method was immunoSEQ multiplex PCR; TCRdb's version includes in-frame clones alone and lacks a portion of them. The data show tens of thousands of clones, with nearly 90% seen just once and about 8% held by the top ten. The sample was peripheral blood mononuclear cells (PBMCs), taken before the fourth cycle of nivolumab. This clonotype was obtained from a human donor with classical Hodgkin lymphoma.

This chain's CDR3 is CASSSPTPTARDTQYF. In DNA, the CDR3 is TGTGCCAGCAGTTCACCCACACCTACTGCGAGGGATACGCAGTATTTT. V gene TRBV28 combines with J gene TRBJ2-3; the D is unclear. Per germline, CDR1 MDHEN and CDR2 SYDVKM. The CDR3 has 16 residues. Trimming left V 4 bases short and J 6 bases short, with 20 bases between.